This entry lists 26 T cell receptor beta chains sequenced from one sample in a study of cytomegalovirus exposure and HLA in healthy donors. Primers for the PCR totalled 60 Vbeta and 13 Jbeta. Data came from immunoSEQ multiplex PCR; TCRdb stores just in-frame clones and leaves some out. The sample consists of about 150,000 clones, approximately 81% of them appearing once. The sample taken for sequencing was PBMCs. The source is a young woman in good health and CMV-seronegative.

This clone was observed once. V gene TRBV30 combines with J gene TRBJ2-5; D is possibly TRBD1 (5 bases). Germline CDR1 and CDR2: GTSNPN and SVGIG (reference sequence). The CDR3 extends over 15 amino acids. Trimming stripped 1 base from V and 4 bases from J, with 16 bases between. The CDR3 DNA reads as TGTGCCTGGAGTGGGAAGTTGGGGCTCGGAGAGACCCAGTACTTC. Its protein product is CAWSGKLGLGETQYF.

This chain connects TRBV19 to TRBJ1-1; D ambiguous. Looked up from germline, CDR1 is LNHDA and CDR2 is SQIVND (reference sequence). This CDR3 has 14 residues. V lost 10 bases and J 3 bases, leaving 18 bases between the germline ends. CDR3: CATFSGSGDTEAFF. The CDR3 nucleotides are TGTGCCACCTTCTCCGGGAGCGGCGACACTGAAGCTTTCTTT.

The chain recombines TRBV5-1 with TRBJ1-1; D is unclear. The CDR3 covers 13 residues. Germline V lookup: CDR1 SGHRS, CDR2 YFSETQ. Trimming removed 3 bases at V and 2 bases at J, with 8 bases between. The CDR3, as DNA: TGCGCCAGCAGCTGGGAGCGTAACACTGAAGCTTTCTTT. Amino acids: CASSWERNTEAFF.

The chain recombines TRBV27 with TRBJ1-2; D not resolved. The ends were cut back, 8 bases at V and 7 bases at J, with 14 bases in the middle. Germline CDR1 reads MNHEY; CDR2 reads SMNVEV (reference sequence). The CDR3 is made up of 12 amino acids. The CDR3, as DNA: TGTGCCAGCGGTGTACCATTAGCTGGCTACACCTTC. It translates to CASGVPLAGYTF.

The rearrangement joins TRBV5-1 to TRBJ1-2; 12 bases align to TRBD1. With 5 bases clipped from V and 8 bases from J, the junction kept 13 bases outside the gene matches. The CDR3 spans 16 residues. Germline V gene sequence: CDR1 SGHRS, CDR2 YFSETQ. CDR3 region: CASRPGLGQGAWGYTF. DNA for the CDR3: TGCGCCAGCAGACCTGGTCTGGGACAGGGGGCGTGGGGCTACACCTTC.

This sequence joins TRBV5-1 and TRBJ2-5, with 9 bases fitting TRBD2. After removal of 4 bases from V and 4 bases from J, the junction contained 14 bases not matched to a gene. There are 17 residues in the CDR3. The germline gives CDR1 SGHRS, CDR2 YFSETQ. The CDR3 DNA reads as TGCGCCAGCAGCGTCGTGGCGGGCGGGAGGGGGAGAGAGACCCAGTACTTC. It translates to CASSVVAGGRGRETQYF.

This clone is a singleton in its sample. The V call is TRBV6-6, the J call TRBJ2-3; TRBD2 matches 9 bases. The CDR3 contains 16 residues. After removal of 8 bases from V and 5 bases from J, the junction contained 14 bases not matched to a gene. Germline V gene data show CDR1 as MNHNY and CDR2 as SVGAGI (reference sequence). The CDR3 spells CASQVAASGAQDTQYF. DNA of the CDR3: TGTGCCAGCCAAGTGGCAGCTAGCGGGGCCCAAGATACGCAGTATTTT.

The chain employs TRBV11-2 and TRBJ2-7; possible D gene TRBD1, 7 bases. The V end lost 5 bases, the J end lost 1 base, and 15 bases lay between the germline ends. The CDR3 spans 15 residues. Germline CDR1 reads SGHAT; CDR2 reads FQNNGV. The CDR3 coding sequence is TGTGCCAGCAGCCTCTCGACAGGGACTTCCTACGAGCAGTACTTC. It encodes CASSLSTGTSYEQYF.

The chain couples TRBV10-3 to TRBJ1-2; weak D call: TRBD1 (6 bases). The V and J ends lost 8 bases and 5 bases respectively, with 12 bases between them. This CDR3 spans 12 amino acids. From germline, CDR1 is ENHRY and CDR2 SYGVKD. In DNA form, the CDR3 reads TGTGCCATCTCGGAACAGGGTTATGGCTACACCTTC. This sequence encodes CAISEQGYGYTF.

The gene calls are TRBV5-1 and TRBJ2-7; TRBD1 agrees at 8 bases. Germline V gives CDR1 SGHRS, CDR2 YFSETQ. CDR3 size: 15 residues. Germline trimming cut 3 bases from V and 5 bases from J; bases unmatched to any gene: 10. The CDR3 region has the DNA TGCGCCAGCAGCTCTCAAGGGACAGGTGTGGACGAGCAGTACTTC. Translation: CASSSQGTGVDEQYF. The full variable domain, in which reference TRBV5-1 and TRBJ2-7 provide the parts outside the CDR3, is KAGVTQTPRYLIKTRGQQVTLSCSPISGHRSVSWYQQTPGQGLQFLFEYFSETQRNKGNFPGRFSGRQFSNSRSEMNVSTLELGDSALYLCASSSQGTGVDEQYFGPGTRLTVT.

This sequence joins TRBV6-1 and TRBJ1-6; D may be TRBD1 (6 bases). The ends were cut back, 7 bases at V and 6 bases at J, with 16 bases in the middle. The CDR3 contains 15 residues. CDR1 and CDR2 from the germline V gene are MNHNS and SASEGT. CDR3 sequence: CASNSGQMLNSPLHF. The CDR3, as DNA: TGTGCCAGCAATTCCGGACAGATGCTTAATTCACCCCTCCACTTT.

The V and J genes are TRBV5-5 and TRBJ2-3; D gene unclear. V lost 3 bases, J lost 8 bases, and 10 bases lay in between. The CDR3 spans 12 residues. Germline-derived CDR1 and CDR2 are SGHKS and YYEKEE (reference sequence). The CDR3 DNA reads TGTGCCAGCAGCTCGACATCGGCTACGCAGTATTTT. Encoded protein: CASSSTSATQYF.

The chain recombines TRBV6-6 with TRBJ2-2, with D unclear. Germline CDR1 is MNHNY and CDR2 is SVGAGI (reference sequence). V shed 2 bases and J shed 1 base, with 5 bases lying between them. This CDR3 has 14 residues. The CDR3 here is CASSYQKNTGELFF. CDR3 nucleotide sequence: TGTGCCAGCAGTTACCAAAAGAACACCGGGGAGCTGTTTTTT.

This clone was seen just once. This chain links TRBV7-3 with TRBJ1-1; TRBD1 might be the D (5 bases). This CDR3 has 14 amino acids. The V gene's germline CDR1 is SGHTA and CDR2 FQGTGA. The V gene lost 2 bases and the J gene lost 1 base, with 8 bases spanning the gap. CDR3 protein: CASSLGGTNTEAFF. The CDR3 region has the DNA TGTGCCAGCAGCTTAGGGGGGACGAACACTGAAGCTTTCTTT.

The CDR3 DNA is TGTGCCAGCAGCTGGAGCGGGGGGGCGGCAGATACGCAGTATTTT. Its translation is CASSWSGGAADTQYF. This chain links TRBV7-2 with TRBJ2-3, with 10 positions matching TRBD2. The germline CDR1 and CDR2 sequences are SGHTA and FQGNSA. The V gene end was trimmed by 4 bases and the J gene end by 4 bases; junction bases not matched to a gene: 5. The CDR3 extends over 15 amino acids.

The V call is TRBV4-1, the J call TRBJ2-5; 13 bases map to TRBD2. The CDR3 is made up of 18 amino acids. In germline, CDR1 is MGHRA, CDR2 YSYEKL. The ends lost 1 base at V and 5 bases at J; junction bases unmatched: 10. This CDR3 is CASSQGGGLAGELETQYF. The CDR3 DNA reads as TGCGCCAGCAGCCAAGGTGGCGGACTAGCGGGAGAATTGGAGACCCAGTACTTC.

The V and J genes are TRBV6-5 and TRBJ1-2, with D maybe TRBD1 (5 bases). Trimming removed 2 bases from V and 4 bases from J, with 8 bases in between. The CDR3 has 13 residues. CDR1 is MNHEY, CDR2 SVGAGI, per germline. In DNA form, the CDR3 reads TGTGCCAGCAGTTACGTCCAGGGCTATGGCTACACCTTC. It codes for CASSYVQGYGYTF.

J is TRBJ2-2 and V is TRBV28; the D gene is possibly TRBD2 (5 bases). The CDR3 spans 15 residues. Germline values: CDR1 MDHEN, CDR2 SYDVKM. V was shortened by 2 bases and J by 3 bases, with 10 bases between the two germline ends. The CDR3 DNA is TGTGCCAGCAGTTTAATCAGCGGATACACCGGGGAGCTGTTTTTT. Its protein is CASSLISGYTGELFF. The variable domain in full, with the rest retrieved from reference TRBV28 and TRBJ2-2, is DVKVTQSSRYLVKRTGEKVFLECVQDMDHENMFWYRQDPGLGLRLIYFSYDVKMKEKGDIPEGYSVSREKKERFSLILESASTNQTSMYLCASSLISGYTGELFFGEGSRLTVL.

DNA for the CDR3: TGTGCCAGTACGCGAGGAGAGCGGGAGACCCAGTACTTC. This codes for CASTRGERETQYF. The chain employs TRBV19 and TRBJ2-5; possibly TRBD2 for D (5 bases). CDR1 is LNHDA, CDR2 SQIVND, per germline (reference sequence). There are 13 residues in the CDR3. Trimming shortened V by 7 bases and J by 5 bases, and 14 bases separated the two germline ends.

The sample holds a few counts of this clone. The genes are TRBV27 and TRBJ1-2, with 8 bases identical to TRBD1. Germline lookup yields CDR1 MNHEY and CDR2 SMNVEV (reference sequence). This CDR3 is built from 15 residues. Trimming at V came to 3 bases and at J to 5 bases, leaving 8 bases not matched to a gene. The CDR3 protein is CASSFTDRGGYGYTF. The DNA for the CDR3 is TGTGCCAGCAGTTTCACCGACAGGGGAGGGTATGGCTACACCTTC.

The rearrangement uses TRBV30 and TRBJ1-4; a possible D gene is TRBD1 (5 bases). The CDR3 loop spans 15 amino acids. Germline loops: CDR1 GTSNPN, CDR2 SVGIG (reference sequence). Trimming stripped 4 bases from V and 7 bases from J, with 19 bases between. As DNA, the CDR3 is TGTGCCTGGAACCGAAACAGGATCGGCGGTGAAAAACTGTTTTTT. Protein: CAWNRNRIGGEKLFF.

A word on this clone: Distinct nucleotide sequences in the sample also encode this CDR3. The rearrangement joins TRBV10-3 to TRBJ1-1, with a tentative D call TRBD1 (5 bases). Between the trimmed V and J ends, which lost 2 bases and 6 bases, there was a span of 10 bases. CDR1 and CDR2 (germline): ENHRY, SYGVKD. The CDR3 is made up of 13 amino acids. The chain's CDR3 is CAISEGQGSEAFF. The CDR3 coding sequence is TGTGCCATCAGTGAGGGGCAGGGCTCTGAAGCTTTCTTT.

This clone occurred a few times. The chain employs TRBV5-4 and TRBJ1-6, with 9 bases aligning to TRBD1. In germline, CDR1 is SGHNT, CDR2 YYREEE (reference sequence). V lost 4 bases to trimming and J lost 7 bases; unmatched junction nucleotides: 9. The CDR3 runs to 16 residues. CDR3 DNA sequence: TGTGCCAGCAGCCTAGCCGGGACAGGGCAGAATTCACCCCTCCACTTT. This codes for CASSLAGTGQNSPLHF.

This clone is a singleton in its sample. The genes are TRBV6-1 and TRBJ2-7; TRBD1 is a possible D gene (5 bases). Trimming left V 5 bases short and J 9 bases short, with 8 bases between. The CDR3 runs 10 residues. Germline CDR1 is MNHNS and CDR2 is SASEGT. CDR3 loop: CASSHRGQYF. The CDR3 DNA follows: TGTGCCAGCAGTCATAGGGGGCAGTACTTC.

The V call is TRBV4-3, the J call TRBJ2-1; a weak D match, TRBD2 (6 bases). The germline V gene encodes CDR1 LGHNA and CDR2 YSLEER. Between the trimmed V and J ends, which lost 0 bases and 10 bases, there was a span of 19 bases. There are 16 residues in the CDR3. The CDR3 region is CASSQDSASVLMEQFF. CDR3 nucleotides: TGCGCCAGCAGCCAAGATAGCGCTAGCGTCCTTATGGAGCAGTTCTTC.

This chain uses TRBV27 with TRBJ2-5; 8 bases match TRBD2. The end of the DNA is better explained by TRBJ2-7, so the J call may be wrong. Germline V lookup: CDR1 MNHEY, CDR2 SMNVEV (reference sequence). The length of the CDR3 is 16 residues. CDR3 loop: CASSPRGPGRAYEQYF. The CDR3 DNA reads as TGTGCCAGCAGTCCACGGGGGCCCGGGAGGGCCTACGAGCAGTACTTC.